The clone carrying this TCR beta chain was seen a handful of times. The source material, RNA transcripts, was used to amplify TCR beta CDR3 regions. The primer set for the first-round RT-PCR of the TCR CDR3 was HTBI. From the multiplex PCR reads, TCRdb called clonotypes with MiXCR, one entry per CDR3 protein. The repertoire holds a few hundred thousand distinct CDR3 sequences, with about 15% as singletons. The CDR3 has 15 residues. Trimming removed 3 bases from V and 4 bases from J; junction bases left unmatched: 8. The germline gives CDR1 LGHDT, CDR2 YNNKEL (reference sequence). This record comes from a study of T cells in Graves' hyperthyroidism and ophthalmopathy.

This chain links TRBV3-1 with TRBJ2-7, with 8 positions matching TRBD2. Material for sequencing was blood. This clonotype originated in a woman aged 25 to 39 with Graves' hyperthyroidism. The CDR3 DNA follows: TGTGCCAGCAGCCATATCAGCGGGAGACCGTACGAGCAGTACTTC. Residues: CASSHISGRPYEQYF.